Listed here are 8 T cell receptor beta chains from one sample, sequenced in a study of neurological immune-mediated disorders. TCRdb reprocessed the 5' RACE reads with MiXCR, giving one entry per CDR3 protein. The sample holds some 49,000 distinct CDR3 sequences, around 13% seen once. The sample's time point: longitudinal time-point 2. Sequencing was carried out using PBMCs. Receptors originate from a male donor with HTLV-1-associated myelopathy (HAM/TSP).

This clonotype was seen at least ten times. This chain joins TRBV7-9 and TRBJ1-5, with D possibly being TRBD1 (6 bases). CDR3 length: 18 amino acids. Trimming took 5 bases from V and 0 from J, leaving 20 bases between them. Germline V gene data show CDR1 as SEHNR and CDR2 as FQNEAQ (reference sequence). Written as DNA, the CDR3 is TGTGCCAGCAGCCGGGGACAACTTCCAGAGGGTAGCAATCAGCCCCAGCATTTT. Encoded protein: CASSRGQLPEGSNQPQHF.

This clonotype was seen at least ten times. This chain uses TRBV10-3 with TRBJ1-1; 8 bases are shared with TRBD1. The junction had 7 bases not matched to a gene; V was cut back by 6 bases and J by 4 bases. The CDR3 consists of 14 residues. Germline-derived CDR1 and CDR2 are ENHRY and SYGVKD. The CDR3 region is CAIRLQGGGTEAFF. The CDR3 DNA is TGTGCCATCAGGTTACAGGGGGGTGGCACTGAAGCTTTCTTT.

This clonotype was found many times. This chain joins TRBV5-1 and TRBJ1-1; 7 bases agree with TRBD1. V lost 5 bases to trimming and J lost 3 bases; unmatched junction nucleotides: 7. There are 14 residues in the CDR3. The germline V gene encodes CDR1 SGHRS and CDR2 YFSETQ. As DNA, the CDR3 is TGCGCCAGCAGTTCTCGACAGGGCGACACTGAAGCTTTCTTT. It is translated as CASSSRQGDTEAFF. The full variable domain, rest sourced from reference TRBV5-1 and TRBJ1-1, is KAGVTQTPRYLIKTRGQQVTLSCSPISGHRSVSWYQQTPGQGLQFLFEYFSETQRNKGNFPGRFSGRQFSNSRSEMNVSTLELGDSALYLCASSSRQGDTEAFFGQGTRLTVV.

This clonotype was counted many times. The genes are TRBV5-1 and TRBJ1-1, with D possibly TRBD1 on 6 matching bases. Germline V gene lookup returns CDR1 SGHRS and CDR2 YFSETQ. V dropped 2 bases and J dropped 0 bases, with 14 bases sitting between them. CDR3 length equals 16 residues. CDR3 sequence (DNA): TGCGCCAGCAGCTTACAAGGGGGGCGCATGAACACTGAAGCTTTCTTT. It encodes CASSLQGGRMNTEAFF.

This clonotype was counted ten times or more. V and J are TRBV7-6 and TRBJ1-1; possibly TRBD1 for D (5 bases). Per the germline V gene, CDR1 is SGHVS and CDR2 is FNYEAQ. Trimming removed 2 bases from V and 3 bases from J, with 16 bases in between. The CDR3 totals 16 residues. This chain's CDR3 is CASSLSLLLGDTEAFF. The CDR3 DNA reads TGTGCCAGCAGCTTATCGCTCTTGTTAGGGGACACTGAAGCTTTCTTT.

By sample fraction, this clonotype is medium-sized. V and J are TRBV5-1 and TRBJ2-5, with 14 positions matching TRBD2. The CDR3 is 15 residues long. Germline CDR1 SGHRS, CDR2 YFSETQ. The J segment lost 7 bases and the V segment lost 4 bases, leaving 6 bases of the junction unmatched. As DNA, the CDR3 is TGCGCCAGCAGCCTCGGGACTAGCGGGGGCGGGACCCAGTACTTC. Amino acids: CASSLGTSGGGTQYF.

The sample holds many counts of this clonotype. The chain has TRBV20-1 and TRBJ1-5; D is uncertain. This CDR3 is built from 14 residues. Per the germline V gene, CDR1 is DFQATT and CDR2 is SNEGSKA (reference sequence). V shed 1 base and J shed 0 bases, with 7 bases lying between them. The CDR3 DNA reads TGCAGTGCTAGAGGGCCGAATAGCAATCAGCCCCAGCATTTT. It yields the protein CSARGPNSNQPQHF.

This clonotype was seen ten or more times. The chain is built from TRBV5-1 and TRBJ1-2; D gene uncertain. This CDR3 is built from 13 residues. Deletions cut 0 bases from V and 4 bases from J, with 7 bases between. The germline V gene has CDR1 SGHRS and CDR2 YFSETQ. The CDR3 spells CASSLDPGYGYTF. As DNA, the CDR3 is TGCGCCAGCAGCTTGGATCCAGGCTATGGCTACACCTTC.